The next 19 T cell receptor beta chains were all read from a single sample in a study of OX40 agonist ivuxolimab in advanced cancers. Assay used: immunoSEQ multiplex PCR; TCRdb lists only in-frame clones, some missing. The sample contains under 40,000 clones, roughly 80% of which appear only once. This sample comprised CD4+ or CD8+ T cells sorted from blood, obtained in a trial of the OX40 agonist ivuxolimab. Source of these receptors: an adult with an advanced solid tumor such as melanoma, head and neck, liver or kidney cancer.

J is TRBJ1-5 and V is TRBV30; maybe TRBD1 (6 bases). Germline-derived CDR1 and CDR2 are GTSNPN and SVGIG (reference sequence). The V gene lost 0 bases and the J gene lost 2 bases, with 14 bases spanning the gap. There are 16 residues in the CDR3. CDR3 DNA: TGTGCCTGGAGTGTAGGTGGCAGGGGTGGCAATCAGCCCCAGCATTTT. Translating gives CAWSVGGRGGNQPQHF.

This chain links TRBV27 with TRBJ2-1; D is uncertain. V lost 5 bases and J 7 bases, leaving 9 bases between the germline ends. In germline, CDR1 is MNHEY, CDR2 SMNVEV (reference sequence). This CDR3 contains 12 residues. CDR3 sequence: CASSTNRNEQFF. CDR3 DNA: TGTGCCAGCAGTACCAATAGAAATGAGCAGTTCTTC.

The chain couples TRBV30 to TRBJ1-2; no definite D call. V lost 0 bases, J lost 4 bases, and 15 bases lay in between. Germline-derived CDR1 and CDR2 are GTSNPN and SVGIG (reference sequence). CDR3 size: 15 residues. The chain's CDR3 is CAWSVKAGSLYGYTF. The CDR3 bases are TGTGCCTGGAGTGTTAAGGCAGGTTCGCTCTATGGCTACACCTTC.

The chain is built from TRBV5-1 and TRBJ1-1; D ambiguous. Trimming shortened V by 3 bases and J by 4 bases, and 7 bases separated the two germline ends. Germline V gene sequence: CDR1 SGHRS, CDR2 YFSETQ. The CDR3 has 12 amino acids. This CDR3 is CASSSGGTEAFF. The CDR3 region has the DNA TGCGCCAGCAGCTCGGGTGGCACTGAAGCTTTCTTT.

This clone has just one count. This sequence joins TRBV10-3 and TRBJ1-5; weak D call: TRBD1 (5 bases). Per germline, CDR1 ENHRY and CDR2 SYGVKD. Deletions cut 3 bases from V and 4 bases from J, with 10 bases between. The CDR3 spans 14 residues. The CDR3 region is CAISERGNNQPQHF. The CDR3 coding sequence is TGTGCCATCAGTGAAAGGGGAAATAATCAGCCCCAGCATTTT.

This sequence joins TRBV28 and TRBJ2-7; D might be TRBD2 (5 bases). The CDR3 consists of 14 residues. V was clipped by 7 bases and J by 3 bases, with 16 bases between them. CDR1 and CDR2 from the germline V gene are MDHEN and SYDVKM. CDR3 DNA sequence: TGTGCCAGCACCAGAAGTGACGGGGACTACGAGCAGTACTTC. Translated, it gives CASTRSDGDYEQYF.

The chain links TRBV18 to TRBJ1-1; D not resolved. Germline lookup yields CDR1 KGHSH and CDR2 LQKENI. The ends were cut back, 3 bases at V and 3 bases at J, with 14 bases in the middle. The CDR3 totals 15 residues. CDR3 sequence (DNA): TGTGCCAGCTCACCCCTACCCACTAGGGACACTGAAGCTTTCTTT. This codes for CASSPLPTRDTEAFF.

This chain links TRBV28 with TRBJ2-7, with 7 bases aligning to TRBD1. CDR3 length: 16 residues. Germline V gene lookup returns CDR1 MDHEN and CDR2 SYDVKM. Losses at the gene ends were 6 bases for V and 0 bases for J; bases not matched to a gene: 11. The CDR3 coding sequence is TGTGCCAGCAGGGAACCGACAGGGCAGGGCTCCTACGAGCAGTACTTC. It is translated as CASREPTGQGSYEQYF.

This clone ranks as medium-sized. The chain combines TRBV28 with TRBJ1-2; possible D gene TRBD1, 5 bases. Deletions cut 4 bases from V and 4 bases from J, with 13 bases between. This CDR3 is 14 amino acids long. In germline, CDR1 is MDHEN, CDR2 SYDVKM. The CDR3: CASSSATGIYGYTF. Here the CDR3 DNA reads TGTGCCAGCAGTTCAGCTACAGGCATCTATGGCTACACCTTC.

The chain employs TRBV6-1 and TRBJ2-4, with D possibly TRBD1 on 5 matching bases. The CDR3 runs to 14 residues. Trimming pared 6 bases from V and 6 bases from J, leaving 15 bases between. Germline assignment: CDR1 MNHNS and CDR2 SASEGT. CDR3 bases: TGTGCCAGCAGACTGGGGTCTCAGGGAAACATTCAGTACTTC. Translated, it gives CASRLGSQGNIQYF.

The V and J genes are TRBV19 and TRBJ1-1, with D perhaps TRBD1 (5 bases). This CDR3 comprises 13 residues. Germline loops: CDR1 LNHDA, CDR2 SQIVND (reference sequence). V was cut by 5 bases and J by 4 bases, with 11 bases left in between. The CDR3 reads CASSLQGPTEAFF. As DNA, the CDR3 is TGTGCCAGTAGTCTCCAGGGCCCCACTGAAGCTTTCTTT.

The V gene is TRBV10-3, the J gene TRBJ2-2; D is uncertain. V was clipped by 10 bases and J by 0 bases, with 9 bases between them. CDR1 and CDR2 (germline): ENHRY, SYGVKD. The CDR3 totals 13 residues. The CDR3 reads CATLPPNTGELFF. Written as DNA, the CDR3 is TGTGCCACCTTGCCCCCGAACACCGGGGAGCTGTTTTTT.

This chain joins TRBV30 and TRBJ2-5; D uncertain. From germline, CDR1 is GTSNPN and CDR2 SVGIG (reference sequence). Trimming shortened V by 0 bases and J by 1 base, and 12 bases separated the two germline ends. The CDR3 consists of 15 residues. In nucleotides, the CDR3 is TGTGCCTGGAGTGTATTCCCGCAACTCCAAGAGACCCAGTACTTC. Its translation is CAWSVFPQLQETQYF.

This chain connects TRBV10-3 to TRBJ2-7; D may be TRBD1 (5 bases). Germline assignment: CDR1 ENHRY and CDR2 SYGVKD. The ends were cut back, 3 bases at V and 0 bases at J, with 15 bases in the middle. This CDR3 spans 16 amino acids. CDR3 DNA sequence: TGTGCCATCAGTGATTCGGCAGGGCTAGGCTCCTACGAGCAGTACTTC. Its protein product is CAISDSAGLGSYEQYF.

The chain combines TRBV28 with TRBJ2-7, with TRBD2 as a possible D gene (6 bases). This CDR3 contains 14 residues. Trimming removed 3 bases from V and 3 bases from J, with 12 bases in between. Per germline, CDR1 MDHEN and CDR2 SYDVKM. This CDR3 reads CASSFGLPSYEQYF. CDR3 in DNA: TGTGCCAGCAGTTTCGGACTACCGAGCTACGAGCAGTACTTC.

The chain employs TRBV6-1 and TRBJ2-7; TRBD1 agrees at 7 bases. Germline lookup yields CDR1 MNHNS and CDR2 SASEGT. J gave up 6 bases and V 0 bases, and 8 bases lay outside the gene matches. This CDR3 comprises 15 residues. The CDR3 protein is CASSEATGKISEQYF. DNA of the CDR3: TGTGCCAGCAGTGAAGCGACAGGGAAAATCAGCGAGCAGTACTTC.

This rearrangement joins TRBV9 to TRBJ2-7; TRBD1 matches at 10 bases. Trimming cost V 0 bases and J 4 bases; bases outside gene matches: 4. Germline V CDR1 and CDR2: SGDLS, YYNGEE. The CDR3 covers 15 residues. Here the CDR3 reads CASSVGGTGEYEQYF. The CDR3 region has the DNA TGTGCCAGCAGCGTAGGGGGGACAGGGGAATACGAGCAGTACTTC.

This clone has only a few counts. The chain employs TRBV18 and TRBJ2-3; 11 bases map to TRBD2. The CDR3 is 17 residues long. Germline CDR1 is KGHSH and CDR2 is LQKENI. V lost 4 bases and J lost 1; bases outside the gene matches: 7. As DNA, the CDR3 is TGTGCCAGCTCACTTGGGACTAGCGGCATGGGCACAGATACGCAGTATTTT. Translation gives CASSLGTSGMGTDTQYF.

This clone was detected only a few times. The chain uses TRBV27 and TRBJ2-7, with TRBD2 matching over 15 bases. V lost 10 bases to trimming and J lost 4 bases; unmatched junction nucleotides: 8. The CDR3 extends over 15 amino acids. Germline CDR1 is MNHEY and CDR2 is SMNVEV (reference sequence). CDR3 protein: CANRPGLAGGYEQYF. The CDR3 nucleotides read TGTGCCAACCGACCGGGACTAGCGGGAGGTTACGAGCAGTACTTC.